Listed below are T cell receptor beta chains from one sample, sequenced in a study of blood T cell repertoires in COVID-19. The repertoire was sequenced with immunoSEQ multiplex PCR; TCRdb's copy has only in-frame clones and lacks some. The sample contains about 260,000 clones, around 80% of which appear only once. Specimen: PBMCs or T cells enriched from blood (not recorded which). Source of these receptors: a young man with acute COVID-19. The CDR3 runs from the conserved cysteine through the conserved F or W. The order of the fields is V gene, CDR3 length, J gene, CDR3 protein.

v_gene: TRBV11-1; len: 16; j_gene: TRBJ2-3; CDR3aa: CASSLELAGYTDTQYF
v_gene: TRBV3-1/TRBV3-2; len: 12; j_gene: TRBJ1-3; CDR3aa: CASTGAGNTIYF
v_gene: TRBV28; len: 15; j_gene: TRBJ2-1; CDR3aa: CASMSGSGTYNEQFF
v_gene: TRBV14; len: 16; j_gene: TRBJ2-2; CDR3aa: CASSENSGTNTGELFF
v_gene: TRBV6-2/TRBV6-3; len: 16; j_gene: TRBJ2-3; CDR3aa: CASSYGGTGSPDTQYF
v_gene: TRBV5-4; len: 15; j_gene: TRBJ2-1; CDR3aa: CASSSASLSYNEQFF
v_gene: TRBV19; len: 14; j_gene: TRBJ2-1; CDR3aa: CASSISGVYNEQFF
v_gene: TRBV7-3; len: 15; j_gene: TRBJ1-6; CDR3aa: CASSTDSSYNSPLHF
v_gene: TRBV6-5; len: 15; j_gene: TRBJ1-1; CDR3aa: CASRIYGQGNTEAFF
v_gene: TRBV6-5; len: 14; j_gene: TRBJ2-5; CDR3aa: CASRPQGFAETQYF
v_gene: TRBV11-2; len: 15; j_gene: TRBJ2-1; CDR3aa: CASSLRLAVYNEQFF
v_gene: TRBV19; len: 16; j_gene: TRBJ2-1; CDR3aa: CASSIMTQRVNNEQFF
v_gene: TRBV2; len: 14; j_gene: TRBJ1-2; CDR3aa: CASSASREAGGYTF
v_gene: TRBV7-2; len: 15; j_gene: TRBJ1-1; CDR3aa: CASSPTAGMNTEAFF
v_gene: TRBV7-6; len: 15; j_gene: TRBJ2-5; CDR3aa: CASSFGTSIQETQYF
v_gene: TRBV27; len: 15; j_gene: TRBJ1-1; CDR3aa: CASSLWTDSSGEAFF
v_gene: TRBV6-1; len: 18; j_gene: TRBJ1-2; CDR3aa: CASSEGNRGTGVDYGYTF
v_gene: TRBV18; len: 15; j_gene: TRBJ1-5; CDR3aa: CASSPDRVGNQPQHF
v_gene: TRBV10-3; len: 15; j_gene: TRBJ2-6; CDR3aa: CAISGTTSGANVLTF
v_gene: TRBV11-2; len: 18; j_gene: TRBJ2-1; CDR3aa: CASRTGTEALAGANEQFF
v_gene: TRBV5-1; len: 14; j_gene: TRBJ1-2; CDR3aa: CASSLFPSNYGYTF
v_gene: TRBV11-2; len: 13; j_gene: TRBJ2-1; CDR3aa: CASEGSSYNEQFF
v_gene: TRBV4-1; len: 18; j_gene: TRBJ2-3; CDR3aa: CASSQDSGTRVVRDTQYF
v_gene: TRBV6-5; len: 11; j_gene: TRBJ1-1; CDR3aa: CASSSGTEAFF
v_gene: TRBV19; len: 14; j_gene: TRBJ1-5; CDR3aa: CASSIGLGSQPQHF
v_gene: TRBV19; len: 18; j_gene: TRBJ2-2; CDR3aa: CASSIDTSGGLKTGELFF
v_gene: TRBV7-7; len: 20; j_gene: TRBJ2-5; CDR3aa: CASSLAWGTSGRTWQETQYF
v_gene: TRBV4-2; len: 15; j_gene: TRBJ2-5; CDR3aa: CASSQGTGMGETQYF
v_gene: TRBV12-5; len: 15; j_gene: TRBJ2-1; CDR3aa: CASGPGQGNYNEQFF
v_gene: TRBV2; len: 15; j_gene: TRBJ2-1; CDR3aa: CASDPGTSGTDEQFF
v_gene: TRBV19; len: 15; j_gene: TRBJ1-5; CDR3aa: CASSMGVSSNQPQHF
v_gene: TRBV10-3; len: 16; j_gene: TRBJ2-1; CDR3aa: CAISEVSSGEYNEQFF
v_gene: TRBV11-2; len: 11; j_gene: TRBJ2-3; CDR3aa: CASSWGQQEYF
v_gene: TRBV5-4; len: 16; j_gene: TRBJ1-1; CDR3aa: CASSLDPGHSLAPAFF
v_gene: TRBV27; len: 12; j_gene: TRBJ1-6; CDR3aa: CASSYRDSPLHF
v_gene: TRBV5-1; len: 15; j_gene: TRBJ2-1; CDR3aa: CASSAGQNSYNEQFF
v_gene: TRBV18; len: 15; j_gene: TRBJ2-5; CDR3aa: CASSPPVRAGETQYF
v_gene: TRBV7-9; len: 14; j_gene: TRBJ1-2; CDR3aa: CASSLTAGNYGYTF
v_gene: TRBV24-1; len: 13; j_gene: TRBJ2-1; CDR3aa: CATGQGGGNEQFF
v_gene: TRBV6-1; len: 17; j_gene: TRBJ2-3; CDR3aa: CASSEAGGGVGTDTQYF
v_gene: TRBV2; len: 16; j_gene: TRBJ1-6; CDR3aa: CASSLQIDSRDSPLHF
v_gene: TRBV27; len: 16; j_gene: TRBJ1-1; CDR3aa: CASSFETGALSTEAFF
v_gene: TRBV27; len: 15; j_gene: TRBJ1-2; CDR3aa: CASSSGTGGVYGYTF
v_gene: TRBV7-6; len: 15; j_gene: TRBJ2-1; CDR3aa: CASSPSGGAYNEQFF
v_gene: TRBV19; len: 14; j_gene: TRBJ1-5; CDR3aa: CASSNSRDNQPQHF
v_gene: TRBV3-1/TRBV3-2; len: 16; j_gene: TRBJ1-5; CDR3aa: CASSQDGDRADQPQHF
v_gene: TRBV29-1; len: 12; j_gene: TRBJ1-1; CDR3aa: CSVAQGWTEAFF
v_gene: TRBV11-2; len: 13; j_gene: TRBJ1-5; CDR3aa: CASSRQGNQPQHF
v_gene: TRBV9; len: 15; j_gene: TRBJ1-6; CDR3aa: CASSPHGGPLEALHF
v_gene: TRBV6-2/TRBV6-3; len: 14; j_gene: TRBJ1-5; CDR3aa: CASSYSAERRPQHF
v_gene: TRBV19; len: 16; j_gene: TRBJ2-6; CDR3aa: CASSSRDFSGANVLTF
v_gene: TRBV3-1/TRBV3-2; len: 16; j_gene: TRBJ2-2; CDR3aa: CASRPPAGGKGGELFF
v_gene: TRBV5-4; len: 16; j_gene: TRBJ2-2; CDR3aa: CASSLKQGAYTGELFF
v_gene: TRBV28; len: 13; j_gene: TRBJ2-2; CDR3aa: CASRRTGTGELFF
v_gene: TRBV29-1; len: 12; j_gene: TRBJ1-1; CDR3aa: CSVRTGDTEAFF